The next 24 T cell receptor beta chains were all read from a single sample in a study of T cells expressing NK-cell markers. Each CDR3 protein gets one entry in TCRdb, which reprocessed the 5' RACE reads and gives no DNA. The sample totals about 370,000 distinct CDR3 sequences; its top ten clones hold around a tenth. What was sequenced was blood T cells: a sorted CD56 or NKG2C T cell subset, CD4+ or CD8+ T cells, or bulk PBMC T cells (not recorded which). These receptor sequences come from a woman between 45 and 60 years old in good health.

The V and J genes are TRBV10-3 and TRBJ1-5; the D call from TCRdb, TRBD1, cannot be confirmed without DNA. CDR1 ENHRY and CDR2 SYGVKD come from the germline V gene. This CDR3 is built from 15 residues. Here the CDR3 reads CAISDPGTINQPQHF.

The rearrangement uses TRBV7-8 and TRBJ1-3. There are 16 residues in the CDR3. CDR1 is SGHVS, CDR2 FQNEAQ, per germline. This chain's CDR3 is CASSPPLRHGGNTIYF.

The chain couples TRBV20-1 to TRBJ1-1; TCRdb lists TRBD1, though no DNA is available to test this call. CDR1 is DFQATT, CDR2 SNEGSKA, per germline (reference sequence). The CDR3 is 19 amino acids. CDR3 protein: CSARSLRQGAPALRTEAFF.

The J gene is TRBJ2-1, the V gene TRBV19; TCRdb returns TRBD1, unconfirmable since there is no DNA. This CDR3 is built from 13 residues. Germline V gives CDR1 LNHDA, CDR2 SQIVND (reference sequence). The CDR3 reads CASTPRNGGEQFF.

The chain couples TRBV11-3 to TRBJ2-1; TCRdb calls TRBD2, which cannot be checked without DNA. Germline V gene data show CDR1 as SGHNT and CDR2 as YENEEA. The CDR3 length is 15 residues. The CDR3 loop reads CASSFSLAGEDEQFF. Full variable domain (remainder filled in from reference TRBV11-3 and TRBJ2-1): EAGVVQSPRYKIIEKKQPVAFWCNPISGHNTLYWYLQNLGQGPELLIRYENEEAVDDSQLPKDRFSAERLKGVDSTLKIQPAELGDSAVYLCASSFSLAGEDEQFFGPGTRLTVL.

The chain's CDR3 is CSARDRRHGNSGANVLTF. J is TRBJ2-6 and V is TRBV20-1. This CDR3 is 18 amino acids long. Germline V CDR1 and CDR2: DFQATT, SNEGSKA (reference sequence).

The chain employs TRBV24-1 and TRBJ2-1; TCRdb's D gene call, TRBD1, goes unchecked for lack of DNA. Germline-derived CDR1 and CDR2 are KGHDR and SFDVKD. The CDR3 runs to 16 residues. CDR3 sequence reads: CATSDSGQRFHNEQFF.

V usage is TRBV29-1 and J usage is TRBJ2-1; absent DNA, TCRdb's TRBD1 call cannot be checked. This CDR3 has 12 residues. Germline V gene sequence: CDR1 SQVTM, CDR2 ANQGSEA. This CDR3 is CSVEASRQGQFF.

This chain links TRBV3-1 with TRBJ1-1. This CDR3 is built from 14 residues. Germline V gives CDR1 LGHDT, CDR2 YNNKEL (reference sequence). The CDR3: CASSQGGLMAEAFF.

The J gene is TRBJ2-1, the V gene TRBV20-1. The CDR3 consists of 15 residues. Germline V lookup: CDR1 DFQATT, CDR2 SNEGSKA (reference sequence). The CDR3 sequence is CSARMTSGFYNEQFF.

J is TRBJ2-1 and V is TRBV7-8; TCRdb calls TRBD1, which cannot be checked without DNA. The CDR3 sequence is 15 residues long. Germline V gives CDR1 SGHVS, CDR2 FQNEAQ. CDR3 amino acids: CASSTTLDRVHEQFF.

The rearrangement links TRBV5-6 to TRBJ2-3. The germline V gene encodes CDR1 SGHDT and CDR2 YYEEEE. The CDR3 contains 16 residues. CDR3 amino acids: CASSFTSDFGTDTQYF.

The chain is built from TRBV5-1 and TRBJ2-3; checking the TCRdb D call of TRBD2 is not possible without DNA. Germline CDR1 reads SGHRS; CDR2 reads YFSETQ. The length of the CDR3 is 14 residues. CDR3 protein: CASRGLAGLDTQYF.

The chain has TRBV12-3 or TRBV12-4 and TRBJ2-3; the D gene TCRdb calls, TRBD1, cannot be checked with no DNA. The CDR3 contains 17 residues. The CDR3 loop reads CASSPSSGQVHSDTQYF.

V gene TRBV2 combines with J gene TRBJ2-2; absent DNA, TCRdb's TRBD2 call cannot be checked. Per the germline V gene, CDR1 is SNHLY and CDR2 is FYNNEI. The CDR3 spans 16 residues. CDR3 protein: CASSKGLQGNTGELFF.

This chain links TRBV5-1 with TRBJ2-1; there is no DNA to check the TCRdb D call of TRBD2. The germline V gene encodes CDR1 SGHRS and CDR2 YFSETQ. The CDR3 totals 15 residues. CDR3 sequence reads: CASSYTSGSPNEQFF.

J is TRBJ2-1 and V is TRBV2. The CDR3 totals 12 residues. Germline V CDR1 and CDR2: SNHLY, FYNNEI. The CDR3 protein is CARRDSKNEQFF.

This chain joins TRBV14 and TRBJ2-1; TCRdb outputs TRBD2, but without DNA this stays unchecked. The germline gives CDR1 SGHDN, CDR2 FVKESK. CDR3 length: 14 amino acids. CDR3: CASSQEGGLAEQFF.

The CDR3 is CASSLGSQNIQYF. The chain employs TRBV7-8 and TRBJ2-4. The CDR3 is made up of 13 amino acids. Looked up from germline, CDR1 is SGHVS and CDR2 is FQNEAQ.

The chain recombines TRBV5-1 with TRBJ2-6; checking the TCRdb D call of TRBD1 is not possible without DNA. Germline values: CDR1 SGHRS, CDR2 YFSETQ. This CDR3 spans 19 amino acids. The CDR3 sequence is CASSSWYQGVRTGANVLTF.

The genes are TRBV6-5 and TRBJ2-2. The CDR3 totals 16 residues. Germline-derived CDR1 and CDR2 are MNHEY and SVGAGI. The CDR3 protein is CASSYSKRGNTGELFF.

The chain carries TRBV11-2 and TRBJ2-4; TCRdb calls TRBD1, which cannot be checked without DNA. CDR3 length: 14 residues. Germline values: CDR1 SGHAT, CDR2 FQNNGV. The CDR3 protein is CASSLAGGGNIQYF.

V and J are TRBV12-3 or TRBV12-4 and TRBJ1-2. This CDR3 is 18 amino acids long. The CDR3 sequence is CASSPLRQFRKDNYGYTF.

This rearrangement joins TRBV11-2 to TRBJ2-1; TCRdb calls TRBD2, which cannot be checked without DNA. The CDR3 sequence is 15 residues long. Germline CDR1 and CDR2: SGHAT and FQNNGV. CDR3 protein: CASSAAGVIYNEQFF.